The 23 T cell receptor beta chains below come from one sample, sequenced in a study of regulatory T cells in long-lasting Graves disease. Time point specified: newly diagnosed GD, antithyroid drugs for less than 3 months. PBMC RNA served as the TCR library source. Researchers made TCR beta libraries by using iRepertoire HTBI primers and running Arm-PCR on CDR3 regions. TCRdb passed the multiplex PCR reads through MiXCR, listing each CDR3 protein once. In the table there are fewer than 400,000 distinct CDR3 sequences, approximately 20% of which are singletons. This material consisted of peripheral blood mononuclear cells (PBMCs), taken at new diagnosis, from a patient treated with antithyroid drugs. All receptors derive from a female donor with Graves disease.

The V call is TRBV28, the J call TRBJ2-7, with TRBD2 as a possible D gene (7 bases). The CDR3 has 17 amino acids. Trimming took 8 bases from V and 0 from J, leaving 23 bases between them. Per germline, CDR1 MDHEN and CDR2 SYDVKM. The chain's CDR3 is CASERGGSGQNSYEQYF. Here the CDR3 DNA reads TGTGCCAGCGAGCGGGGTGGCAGCGGACAGAACTCCTACGAGCAGTACTTC.

This clonotype has ten or more counts. The V gene is TRBV30, the J gene TRBJ1-2; 7 nucleotides match TRBD1. The CDR3 extends over 13 amino acids. Losses at the gene ends were 2 bases for V and 8 bases for J; bases not matched to a gene: 8. Germline values: CDR1 GTSNPN, CDR2 SVGIG (reference sequence). The CDR3 bases are TGTGCCTGGAGTTCCCAGGGGGAGGGCGGCTACACCTTC. This translates into CAWSSQGEGGYTF.

This clonotype has a count of ten or more. CDR3 DNA: TGTGCCAGCAGTTCGAAACAACCCAGGGGAGGGAGTACAGATACGCAGTATTTT. Residues: CASSSKQPRGGSTDTQYF. The chain joins TRBV28 to TRBJ2-3; D is perhaps TRBD2 (7 bases). CDR1 and CDR2 (germline): MDHEN, SYDVKM. The CDR3 consists of 18 residues. Between the trimmed V and J ends, which lost 4 bases and 3 bases, there was a span of 23 bases.

This clonotype was observed many times. The V gene is TRBV2, the J gene TRBJ2-7, with 9 bases aligning to TRBD2. The germline V gene encodes CDR1 SNHLY and CDR2 FYNNEI. CDR3 length: 15 residues. The junction had 7 bases not matched to a gene; V was cut back by 1 base and J by 6 bases. The CDR3: CASSEDSSGRGEQYF. CDR3 in DNA: TGTGCCAGCAGTGAAGACAGTAGCGGGAGAGGCGAGCAGTACTTC.

There are many counts of this clonotype. V usage is TRBV20-1 and J usage is TRBJ2-1; no firm D call. Germline lookup yields CDR1 DFQATT and CDR2 SNEGSKA (reference sequence). Between the trimmed V and J ends, which lost 3 bases and 5 bases, there was a span of 14 bases. The CDR3 contains 14 residues. The CDR3 DNA is TGCAGTGCTAGTAGTTACGAGAGGCACAATGAGCAGTTCTTC. It specifies CSASSYERHNEQFF.

The rearrangement uses TRBV28 and TRBJ2-1, with TRBD2 identical over 9 bases. The germline V gene has CDR1 MDHEN and CDR2 SYDVKM. CDR3 length equals 18 residues. Trimming at V came to 4 bases and at J to 10 bases, leaving 20 bases not matched to a gene. The CDR3 coding sequence is TGTGCCAGCAGTTCCCTATCCGGGACTAGCATGAGCCTGCGGGAGCAGTTCTTC. Translating it yields CASSSLSGTSMSLREQFF.

This clonotype was detected ten times or more. The V gene is TRBV6-2 or TRBV6-3, the J gene TRBJ1-1; D unresolved. V lost 10 bases and J lost 4, with 7 bases in between. From germline, CDR1 is MNHEY and CDR2 SVGEGT. CDR3 length: 10 amino acids. The CDR3 nucleotides are TGTGCCACCCTGACCACTGAAGCTTTCTTT. Its protein is CATLTTEAFF.

This clonotype was seen repeatedly, ten times or more. The rearrangement links TRBV3-1 to TRBJ2-1; D remains ambiguous. This CDR3 is 13 amino acids long. Germline CDR1 is LGHDT and CDR2 is YNNKEL (reference sequence). The V end lost 8 bases, the J end lost 8 bases, and 16 bases lay between the germline ends. CDR3 DNA: TGTGCCAGCGGCCCGGCCCCCCCGGATGAGCAGTTCTTC. Translation gives CASGPAPPDEQFF.

This clonotype was recorded many times. This rearrangement joins TRBV3-1 to TRBJ2-5; D is unclear. The germline CDR1 and CDR2 sequences are LGHDT and YNNKEL (reference sequence). V was clipped by 7 bases and J by 5 bases, with 11 bases between them. This CDR3 is built from 12 residues. CDR3 DNA sequence: TGTGCCAGCACCTCAACCGGGGAGACCCAGTACTTC. Its translation: CASTSTGETQYF.

This clonotype was detected ten times or more. This chain joins TRBV29-1 and TRBJ2-7, with 9 bases lining up with TRBD2. V lost 2 bases to trimming and J lost 1 base; unmatched junction nucleotides: 3. Germline V lookup: CDR1 SQVTM, CDR2 ANQGSEA. The CDR3 is 14 amino acids. CDR3 sequence: CSVESSGASYEQYF. CDR3 in DNA: TGCAGCGTTGAATCTAGCGGGGCATCCTACGAGCAGTACTTC.

This clonotype was seen ten or more times. The chain joins TRBV11-2 to TRBJ1-6, with 7 bases aligning to TRBD1. Germline V lookup: CDR1 SGHAT, CDR2 FQNNGV. This CDR3 region has 17 residues. Trimming removed 4 bases from V and 0 bases from J; junction bases left unmatched: 6. The CDR3 is CASSSAGGSSYNSPLHF. The CDR3 bases are TGTGCCAGCAGCTCCGCAGGGGGGAGCTCCTATAATTCACCCCTCCACTTT.

The rearrangement joins TRBV5-8 to TRBJ2-6, with D perhaps being TRBD1 or TRBD2 (5 bases each). V dropped 4 bases and J dropped 0 bases, with 14 bases sitting between them. CDR3 length: 17 residues. The germline gives CDR1 SGHTS, CDR2 YDEGEE. DNA for the CDR3: TGTGCCAGCAGCCCCGGGACGGCTTTCTCTGGGGCCAACGTCCTGACTTTC. Its protein product is CASSPGTAFSGANVLTF.

The chain couples TRBV6-1 to TRBJ1-2, with 10 positions matching TRBD1. Unmatched junction bases numbered 10, after V lost 7 bases and J lost 8 bases. This CDR3 contains 14 residues. CDR1 MNHNS and CDR2 SASEGT come from the germline V gene. The CDR3 coding sequence is TGTGCCAGCACCTCGGGACAGGGGATCGAAGGCTACACCTTC. Encoded protein: CASTSGQGIEGYTF.

This chain uses TRBV4-2 with TRBJ2-5; 8 positions agree with TRBD2. V lost 2 bases to trimming and J lost 3 bases; unmatched junction nucleotides: 2. The CDR3 has 14 residues. CDR1 and CDR2 from the germline V gene are LGHNA and YNFKEQ. DNA for the CDR3: TGTGCCAGCAGCCAACAGACTAGCGAAGAGACCCAGTACTTC. This translates into CASSQQTSEETQYF.

This clonotype was seen ten or more times. The J gene is TRBJ2-5, the V gene TRBV11-2, with 12 bases aligning to TRBD2. Germline assignment: CDR1 SGHAT and CDR2 FQNNGV. V lost 3 bases to trimming and J lost 2 bases; unmatched junction nucleotides: 1. The CDR3 covers 15 residues. CDR3 nucleotides: TGTGCCAGCAGCTTCGGACTAGCGGGACAAGAGACCCAGTACTTC. Translating gives CASSFGLAGQETQYF. The full variable domain, with the rest looked up from reference TRBV11-2 and TRBJ2-5, is EAGVAQSPRYKIIEKRQSVAFWCNPISGHATLYWYQQILGQGPKLLIQFQNNGVVDDSQLPKDRFSAERLKGVDSTLKIQPAKLEDSAVYLCASSFGLAGQETQYFGPGTRLLVL.

In this sample, this clonotype turned up many times. The chain is built from TRBV29-1 and TRBJ2-1; a weak D match, TRBD1 (6 bases). Trimming cost V 7 bases and J 4 bases, with 11 bases left between them. Germline CDR1 SQVTM, CDR2 ANQGSEA. This CDR3 is built from 12 residues. The CDR3 sequence is CSAPTGYNEQFF. As DNA, the CDR3 is TGCAGCGCTCCTACAGGGTACAATGAGCAGTTCTTC.

This clonotype was observed at least ten times. The rearrangement joins TRBV24-1 to TRBJ2-3, with 9 bases matching TRBD2. Germline values: CDR1 KGHDR, CDR2 SFDVKD. This CDR3 region has 15 residues. V trimming: 7 bases; J trimming: 5 bases; junction bases outside the gene matches: 9. This chain's CDR3 is CATSAPGLAEDTQYF. Here the CDR3 DNA reads TGTGCCACCAGCGCCCCGGGACTAGCCGAAGATACGCAGTATTTT.

This clonotype was recorded at least ten times. The genes are TRBV18 and TRBJ1-2; TRBD1 matches 7 bases. The CDR3 is made up of 17 amino acids. CDR1 and CDR2 from the germline V gene are KGHSH and LQKENI. The trim removed 3 bases at V and 4 bases at J, leaving 14 bases unmatched. The CDR3 spells CASSPLPEQGFGYGYTF. The CDR3 nucleotides read TGTGCCAGCTCACCTCTCCCTGAACAGGGGTTCGGCTATGGCTACACCTTC.

This clonotype was observed many times. This chain uses TRBV19 with TRBJ1-2; D is possibly TRBD1 (5 bases). From germline, CDR1 is LNHDA and CDR2 SQIVND (reference sequence). V lost 7 bases, J lost 4 bases, and 22 bases lay in between. The length of the CDR3 is 16 residues. Here the CDR3 DNA reads TGTGCCAGTACGTCTTTGGGAACAGGTCCGCTCTATGGCTACACCTTC. Protein product: CASTSLGTGPLYGYTF.

The chain is built from TRBV5-1 and TRBJ1-3; D unresolved. V was shortened by 2 bases and J by 4 bases, with 13 bases between the two germline ends. Germline CDR1 SGHRS, CDR2 YFSETQ. CDR3 length: 15 amino acids. The CDR3 DNA reads as TGCGCCAGCAGCTTCTTGTCGGACTCCGGAAACACCATATATTTT. Amino acids: CASSFLSDSGNTIYF.

The sample holds many counts of this clonotype. This chain uses TRBV5-1 with TRBJ1-1, with a tentative D call TRBD1 (5 bases). The CDR3 totals 14 residues. Trimming took 1 base from V and 0 from J, leaving 7 bases between them. Germline-derived CDR1 and CDR2 are SGHRS and YFSETQ. CDR3 amino acids: CASSLRQMNTEAFF. DNA of the CDR3: TGCGCCAGCAGCTTGAGACAGATGAACACTGAAGCTTTCTTT. Together with reference TRBV5-1 and TRBJ1-1, the CDR3 gives the full variable domain: KAGVTQTPRYLIKTRGQQVTLSCSPISGHRSVSWYQQTPGQGLQFLFEYFSETQRNKGNFPGRFSGRQFSNSRSEMNVSTLELGDSALYLCASSLRQMNTEAFFGQGTRLTVV.

This clonotype was detected only once. The chain couples TRBV12-3 or TRBV12-4 to TRBJ1-2; 7 positions match TRBD1. The CDR3 loop spans 16 amino acids. J was trimmed by 0 bases and V by 5 bases; bases with no gene match: 9. DNA of the CDR3: TGTGCCAGCAGTCACAGGGGCCTCCAAGCTAACTATGGCTACACCTTC. It is translated as CASSHRGLQANYGYTF.

This clonotype was seen repeatedly, ten times or more. The chain is built from TRBV12-3 or TRBV12-4 and TRBJ2-2; TRBD1 is a possible D gene (7 bases). Trimming removed 3 bases at V and 3 bases at J, with 11 bases between. The CDR3 contains 15 residues. CDR3 residues: CASSFPRGDTGELFF. The CDR3 nucleotides are TGTGCCAGCAGTTTCCCCAGGGGGGACACCGGGGAGCTGTTTTTT.